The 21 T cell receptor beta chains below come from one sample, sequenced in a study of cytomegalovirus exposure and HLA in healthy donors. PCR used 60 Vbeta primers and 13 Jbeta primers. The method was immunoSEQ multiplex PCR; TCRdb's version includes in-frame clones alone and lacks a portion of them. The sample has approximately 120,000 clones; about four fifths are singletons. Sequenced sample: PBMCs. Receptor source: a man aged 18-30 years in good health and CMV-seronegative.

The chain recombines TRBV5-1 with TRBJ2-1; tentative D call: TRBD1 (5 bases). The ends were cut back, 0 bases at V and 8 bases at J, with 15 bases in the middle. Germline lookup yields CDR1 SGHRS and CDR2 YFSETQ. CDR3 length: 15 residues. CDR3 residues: CASSLEQGIIDEQFF. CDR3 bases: TGCGCCAGCAGCTTGGAGCAGGGTATAATCGATGAGCAGTTCTTC.

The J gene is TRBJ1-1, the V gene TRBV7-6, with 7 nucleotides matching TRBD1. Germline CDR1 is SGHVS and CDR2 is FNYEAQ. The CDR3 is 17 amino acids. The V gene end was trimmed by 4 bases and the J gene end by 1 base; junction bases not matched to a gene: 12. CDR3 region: CASSSRQGDRGNTEAFF. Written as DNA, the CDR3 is TGTGCCAGCAGCTCGCGACAGGGAGATAGGGGGAACACTGAAGCTTTCTTT. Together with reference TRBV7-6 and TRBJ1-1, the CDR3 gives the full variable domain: GAGVSQSPRYKVTKRGQDVALRCDPISGHVSLYWYRQALGQGPEFLTYFNYEAQQDKSGLPNDRFSAERPEGSISTLTIQRTEQRDSAMYRCASSSRQGDRGNTEAFFGQGTRLTVV.

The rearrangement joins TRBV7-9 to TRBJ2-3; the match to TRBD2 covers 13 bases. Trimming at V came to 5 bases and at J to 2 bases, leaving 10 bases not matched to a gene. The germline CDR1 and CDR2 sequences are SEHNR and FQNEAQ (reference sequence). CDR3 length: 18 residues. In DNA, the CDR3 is TGTGCCAGCAGCCTGCGACTAGCGGGGGGCCTTGACACAGATACGCAGTATTTT. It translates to CASSLRLAGGLDTDTQYF.

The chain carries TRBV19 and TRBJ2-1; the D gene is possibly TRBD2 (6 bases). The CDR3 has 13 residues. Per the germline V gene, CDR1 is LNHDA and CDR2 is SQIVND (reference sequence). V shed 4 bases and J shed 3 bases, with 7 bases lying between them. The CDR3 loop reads CASSTTSYNEQFF. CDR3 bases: TGTGCCAGTAGTACGACTAGCTACAATGAGCAGTTCTTC.

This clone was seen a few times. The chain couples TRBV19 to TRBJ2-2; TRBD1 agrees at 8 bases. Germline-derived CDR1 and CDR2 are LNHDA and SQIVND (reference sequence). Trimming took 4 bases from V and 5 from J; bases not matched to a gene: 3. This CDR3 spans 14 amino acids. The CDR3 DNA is TGTGCCAGTAGTACATACAGGGGGACCGGGGAGCTGTTTTTT. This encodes CASSTYRGTGELFF.

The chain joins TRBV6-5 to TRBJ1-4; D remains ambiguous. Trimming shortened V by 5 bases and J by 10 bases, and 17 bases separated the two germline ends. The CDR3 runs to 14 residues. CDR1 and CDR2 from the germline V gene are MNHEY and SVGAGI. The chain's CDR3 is CASSTGSTVGKLFF. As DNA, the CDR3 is TGTGCCAGCAGTACCGGGTCCACGGTGGGAAAACTGTTTTTT.

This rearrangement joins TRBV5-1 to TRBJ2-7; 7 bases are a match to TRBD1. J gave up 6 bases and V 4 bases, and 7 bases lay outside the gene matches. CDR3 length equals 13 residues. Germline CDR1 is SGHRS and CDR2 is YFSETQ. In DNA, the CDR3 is TGCGCCAGCAGCCAAAACAGGGGCTCCGAGCAGTACTTC. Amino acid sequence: CASSQNRGSEQYF.

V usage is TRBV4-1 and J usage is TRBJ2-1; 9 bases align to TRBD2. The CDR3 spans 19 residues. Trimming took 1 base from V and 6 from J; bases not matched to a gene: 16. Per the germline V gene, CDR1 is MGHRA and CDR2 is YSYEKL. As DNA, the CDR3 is TGCGCCAGCAGCCAAGTAGGGGGCCTAGCGGGGCCCTCCGGCAATGAGCAGTTCTTC. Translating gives CASSQVGGLAGPSGNEQFF.

The CDR3 sequence: CASRVGGNTEAFF. Written as DNA, the CDR3 is TGTGCCAGCAGAGTGGGAGGGAACACTGAAGCTTTCTTT. This chain connects TRBV6-1 to TRBJ1-1; D not certain. V was shortened by 6 bases and J by 1 base, with 9 bases between the two germline ends. The CDR3 is 13 amino acids. The germline V gene has CDR1 MNHNS and CDR2 SASEGT.

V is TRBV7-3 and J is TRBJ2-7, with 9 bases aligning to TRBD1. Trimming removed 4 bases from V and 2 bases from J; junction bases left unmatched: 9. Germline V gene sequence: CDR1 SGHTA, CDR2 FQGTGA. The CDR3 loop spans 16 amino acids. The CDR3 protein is CASSSPPGQGTYEQYF. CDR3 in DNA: TGTGCCAGCAGCTCCCCACCCGGACAGGGGACCTACGAGCAGTACTTC. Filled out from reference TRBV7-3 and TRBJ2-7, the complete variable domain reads GAGVSQTPSNKVTEKGKYVELRCDPISGHTALYWYRQSLGQGPEFLIYFQGTGAADDSGLPNDRFFAVRPEGSVSTLKIQRTERGDSAVYLCASSSPPGQGTYEQYFGPGTRLTVT.

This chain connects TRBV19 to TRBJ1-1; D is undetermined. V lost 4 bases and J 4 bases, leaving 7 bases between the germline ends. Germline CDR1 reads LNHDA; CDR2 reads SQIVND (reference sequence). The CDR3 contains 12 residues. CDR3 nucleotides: TGTGCCAGTAGTAGGCAGTTCACTGAAGCTTTCTTT. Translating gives CASSRQFTEAFF.

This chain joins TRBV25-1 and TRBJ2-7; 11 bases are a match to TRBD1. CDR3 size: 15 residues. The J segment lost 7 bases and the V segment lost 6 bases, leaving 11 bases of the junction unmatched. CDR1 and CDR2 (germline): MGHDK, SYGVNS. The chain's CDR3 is CASRPPGQGVREQYF. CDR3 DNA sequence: TGTGCCAGCAGACCCCCGGGACAGGGGGTAAGGGAGCAGTACTTC.

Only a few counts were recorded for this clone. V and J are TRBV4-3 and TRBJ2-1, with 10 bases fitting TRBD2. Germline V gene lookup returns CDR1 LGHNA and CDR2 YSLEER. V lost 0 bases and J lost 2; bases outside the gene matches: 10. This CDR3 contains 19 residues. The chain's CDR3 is CASSQDSPLLAGPYNEQFF. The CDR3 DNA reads TGCGCCAGCAGCCAAGATTCCCCCCTACTAGCGGGGCCCTACAATGAGCAGTTCTTC.

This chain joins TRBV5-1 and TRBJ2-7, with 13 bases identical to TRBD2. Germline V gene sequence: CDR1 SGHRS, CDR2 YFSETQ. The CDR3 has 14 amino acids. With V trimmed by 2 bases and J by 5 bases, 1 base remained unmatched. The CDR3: CASSLLAGGDEQYF. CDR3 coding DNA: TGCGCCAGCAGCTTACTAGCGGGGGGGGACGAGCAGTACTTC.

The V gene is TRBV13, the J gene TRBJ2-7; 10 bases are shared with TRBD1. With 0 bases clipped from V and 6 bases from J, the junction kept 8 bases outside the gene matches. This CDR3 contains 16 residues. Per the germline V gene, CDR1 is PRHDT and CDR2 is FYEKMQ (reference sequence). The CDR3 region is CASSLGLRQGAAEQYF. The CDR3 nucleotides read TGTGCCAGCAGCTTAGGCCTGAGACAGGGGGCCGCCGAGCAGTACTTC.

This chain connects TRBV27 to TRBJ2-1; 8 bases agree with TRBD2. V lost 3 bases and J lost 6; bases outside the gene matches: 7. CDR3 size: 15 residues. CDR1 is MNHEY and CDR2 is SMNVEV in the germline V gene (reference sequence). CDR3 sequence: CASSLSLAGPNEQFF. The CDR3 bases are TGTGCCAGCAGTTTGAGCCTAGCGGGTCCCAATGAGCAGTTCTTC.

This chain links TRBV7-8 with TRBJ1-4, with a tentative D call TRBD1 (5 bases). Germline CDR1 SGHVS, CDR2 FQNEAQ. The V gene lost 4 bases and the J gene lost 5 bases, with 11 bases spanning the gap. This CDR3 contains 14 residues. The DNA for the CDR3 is TGTGCCAGCAGCTGGCGGGACGACAATGAAAAACTGTTTTTT. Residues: CASSWRDDNEKLFF.

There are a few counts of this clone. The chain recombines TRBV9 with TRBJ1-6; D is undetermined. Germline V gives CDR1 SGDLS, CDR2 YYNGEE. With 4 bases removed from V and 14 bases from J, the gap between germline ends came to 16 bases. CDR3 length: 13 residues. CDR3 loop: CASSPNDGVSLHF. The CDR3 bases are TGTGCCAGCAGCCCCAACGACGGAGTTTCCCTCCACTTT.

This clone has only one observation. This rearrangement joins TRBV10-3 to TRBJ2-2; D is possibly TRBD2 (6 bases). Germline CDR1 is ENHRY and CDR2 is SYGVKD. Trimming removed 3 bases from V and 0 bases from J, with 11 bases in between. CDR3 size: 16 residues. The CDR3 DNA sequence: TGTGCCATCAGTGATACCGGGACTTCGAACACCGGGGAGCTGTTTTTT. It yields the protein CAISDTGTSNTGELFF.

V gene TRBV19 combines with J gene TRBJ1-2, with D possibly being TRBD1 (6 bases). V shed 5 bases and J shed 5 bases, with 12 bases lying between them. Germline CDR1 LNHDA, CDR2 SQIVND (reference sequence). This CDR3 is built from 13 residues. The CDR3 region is CASSSGALYGYTF. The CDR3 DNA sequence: TGTGCCAGTAGTTCAGGGGCCCTTTATGGCTACACCTTC.

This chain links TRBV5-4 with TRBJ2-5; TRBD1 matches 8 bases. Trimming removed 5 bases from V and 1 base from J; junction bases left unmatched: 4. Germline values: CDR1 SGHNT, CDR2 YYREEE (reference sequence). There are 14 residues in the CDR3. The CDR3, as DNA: TGTGCCAGCAGGGGGGACAGGCCCCAAGAGACCCAGTACTTC. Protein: CASRGDRPQETQYF.